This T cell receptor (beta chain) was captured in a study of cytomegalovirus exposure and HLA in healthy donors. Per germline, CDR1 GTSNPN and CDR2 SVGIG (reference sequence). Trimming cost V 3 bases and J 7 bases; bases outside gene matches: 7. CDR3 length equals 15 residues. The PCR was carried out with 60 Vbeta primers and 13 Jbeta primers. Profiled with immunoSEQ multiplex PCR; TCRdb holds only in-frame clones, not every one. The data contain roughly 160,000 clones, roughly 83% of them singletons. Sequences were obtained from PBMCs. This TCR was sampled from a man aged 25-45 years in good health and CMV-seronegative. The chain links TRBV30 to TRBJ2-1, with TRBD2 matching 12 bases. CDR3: CAWRDGLAGRNEQFF. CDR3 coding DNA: TGTGCCTGGAGGGACGGACTAGCGGGGCGGAATGAGCAGTTCTTC.